This T cell receptor (beta chain) was recovered during a study of cytomegalovirus exposure and HLA in healthy donors. The PCR was carried out with 60 Vbeta primers and 13 Jbeta primers. Produced via immunoSEQ multiplex PCR; TCRdb's table is partial and in-frame only. The table has 210,000 or so clones, around four fifths seen once; the top ten hold 0.4% to 0.6%. The study, taken as a whole, reports: The availability of immune exposure information extended only to CMV serostatus. Among the sequence variants, a highly shared cluster was likely an artifact of sequencing.

V was cut by 2 bases and J by 0 bases, with 10 bases left in between. The CDR3 is 15 residues long. Germline V gene sequence: CDR1 LGHNA, CDR2 YNFKEQ. Comments on this clone: Its antigen is unknown.

Sequenced sample: PBMCs. The sequence derives from a boy younger than 18 in good health and CMV-seronegative. The gene calls are TRBV4-2 and TRBJ1-1, with a possible D match to TRBD1 (5 bases). CDR3 region: CASSQQWGLNTEAFF. In DNA form, the CDR3 reads TGTGCCAGCAGCCAACAATGGGGCCTGAACACTGAAGCTTTCTTT.